This TCR beta chain was captured in a study of CD8 T cells in ankylosing spondylitis. Regarding the study as a whole: Certain motif variants had earlier been reported in reactive arthritis synovial fluid and blood. Disease-associated clonotypes exhibited CD8+ identity and were relatively infrequent in peripheral blood. Reportedly, significant enrichment of disease-linked clones occurred in matched ankylosing spondylitis synovial fluid. Apparently characteristic of ankylosing spondylitis blood was a TCR beta motif (about 8 highly homologous variants).

Worth noting for this clonotype: Its antigen is unknown.

This CDR3 has 12 amino acids. The V gene's germline CDR1 is SGHTA and CDR2 FQGNSA. Trimming took 4 bases from V and 4 from J, leaving 5 bases between them. TCRdb itself ran the 5' RACE reads through MiXCR, one entry per CDR3 protein. There are fewer than 200,000 distinct CDR3 sequences in the sample; 15% to 20% occur only once, and 4.3% lies in the top ten. The material sequenced was blood, either unsorted or a sorted T cell fraction (not recorded which). The rearrangement uses TRBV7-2 and TRBJ2-4; D is possibly TRBD2 (5 bases). This sequence was found in a male donor under 30 with ankylosing spondylitis or in good health (not recorded which). CDR3 residues: CASSWTKNIQYF. The CDR3 DNA reads as TGTGCCAGCAGCTGGACTAAAAACATTCAGTACTTC.